The subject of this entry is one T cell receptor beta chain. This clone came up a few times. This clone's antigen is unknown. Base quality data are lacking; no much larger clone is found one base away. Cut back by 3 bases and 3 bases, the V and J ends lie 17 bases apart. From its cysteine to its phenylalanine, the CDR3 spans 16 amino acids. Of the read, only the CDR3 DNA is kept; its 48 bases are in frame from base 1. CDR1 and CDR2, looked up from the germline V gene, are KGHSH and LQKENI. Receptor libraries were prepared by the immunoSEQ multiplex PCR assay. For the multiplex PCR, a mixture combining 60 forward primers for TCR Vbeta segments and 13 reverse primers for TCR Jbeta segments was used. Amplification of the CDR3 region of rearranged TCR beta genes was performed with a multiplex PCR assay on genomic DNA. The amplified TCR beta libraries were sequenced on the Illumina HiSeq System as 87-base-pair reads. On the authors' methods: In a later analysis, 70 million to 95 million unique TCR beta chains were counted across the roughly 670 repertoires, and roughly 10 million of these chains were shared by at least two donors. Raw reads were error-corrected and collapsed into unique sequences by a nearest-neighbor algorithm in which closely related sequences were merged to remove PCR and sequencing errors. V, D and J gene segments were assigned by aligning CDR3 sequences to IMGT reference sequences. Each retained sequence needed at least a six-nucleotide match to both a V gene segment and a J gene segment. Rearrangements were classified as productive when the CDR3 lacked stop codons and remained in frame with V and J, and all other rearrangements were classified as non-productive. CDR3 was defined by IMGT convention, running from the second conserved V-encoded cysteine to the conserved J-encoded phenylalanine. The earlier analysis of 450 to 750 of the donors excluded any sequence lacking an unambiguous match to a single V gene segment. In an earlier analysis of some 590 of the donors, a V segment was called functional when productive rearrangements were above 56.7%, and segregating when the standard deviation between donors exceeded 5%. To diagnose cytomegalovirus status from the catalog of TCR beta chain sequences, a statistical classification framework was built. In a later analysis, TCR nucleotide sequences were compared against IMGT/GENE-DB human TR gene sequences so that V and J genes could be assigned. The TCRdist pipeline was used in a later analysis to assign CDR3 sequences and most-parsimonious VDJ recombination scenarios. In a later analysis, each TCR beta chain was defined by its CDR3 amino acid sequence together with its V-gene family, and reads lacking a unique V-gene family were excluded. As a way to deal with suspected cross-contamination and a sequencing artifact, a later analysis dropped 640 or so nucleotide sequences that were highly shared and had low generation probability. In a later analysis, a clonal expansion index was calculated for each public chain from normalized within-repertoire ranks of inferred template counts. In a later analysis, generation probabilities were computed with a VDJ recombination model fitted to out-of-frame rearrangements, and the resulting probabilities were checked against IGoR. A later analysis scored TCR-TCR, TCR-HLA and TCR-CMV co-occurrence with hypergeometric tests, applying a repertoire-size bias correction to TCR pairs. In a later analysis, false discovery rates were estimated by permuting HLA or CMV assignments 20 times. In a later analysis, co-occurring TCRs were grouped using DBSCAN, and TCRdist sequence similarity was added for clustering within HLA-allele-positive subsets. For co-occurrence clustering, repertoires with fewer than 30,000 or more than 120,000 public chains were excluded, along with a handful of repertoires with anomalous nucleotide sharing. TCRdb took this table from immuneACCESS and kept in-frame rearrangements with V and J called. Such tables lack part of the clones; where checked against another copy, unresolved V genes explain under half of the gap, and the rest is unexplained. Clonal size and the V and J genes are those of that table, whereas D and trimming came from the DNA. This sample gives some 150,000 clones in total; less than 10% of them show up just once. The ten largest clones add up to roughly 1.9% of the sample.

The cohort consisted of 600 or so healthy bone marrow donors. All cohort members were sampled while nominally healthy, although unrecorded immune exposures were likely present. The donor was CMV seronegative and was included in the group of 352 seronegative cohort members. A peripheral blood sample was collected from each donor, and TCR beta sequencing was performed on peripheral blood mononuclear cells. The Qiagen DNeasy Blood Extraction Kit was used to extract genomic DNA from the blood cell samples. This sample is part of a study of cytomegalovirus exposure and HLA in healthy donors (TCRdb year 2017). Study-wide context: In an earlier analysis of 587 of the donors, 250 to 350 Gb of sequence data and 117 million unique TCR beta sequences from about 179 million T cells were reported. In the later analysis, no new phenotypic data were used to find candidate immune exposures; instead, reliance was placed on TCR beta sequences and their occurrence across donors. Because of strong linkage in the cohort, roughly five DR-DQ haplotypes were treated as single units for association and clustering. Of the 300 to 450 genotyped donors, 80% to 90% were placed in the genetic ancestry cluster associated with self-reported Caucasian donors. All discovery cohort repertoires had been generated on a single sequencing platform. To predict cytomegalovirus infection status, the study combined high-throughput TCR immunosequencing, statistical association of individual TCRs with disease status, and machine learning. The study was designed to test whether signatures of past pathogen exposure could be identified by cataloging public T cell receptors. A later genetic analysis took genome-wide SNP genotypes for about 55% of the roughly 670 donors and used that subset as a discovery cohort. An early release that covered about 640 HLA-typed donors contained about 300 gigabases of sequencing data and 65 million to 100 million unique TCR sequences. A separate validation cohort of roughly 110 different subjects was used in addition to the 666-subject first cohort. HLA typing covered class I and class II loci at four-digit resolution. Typing coverage differed by locus: A, B, C, DRB1 and DQB1 were typed in roughly 620-630 donors, DQA1 in 500 to 550, DPA1 in approximately 610, and DPB1 in just under 490. Among 300 to 500 genotyped donors of the cohort, an average of approximately 200,000 unique TCR beta nucleotide sequences was sequenced per donor, of which approximately 18% were non-productive. Donor age, sex, ethnicity and CMV serostatus were collected together with the repertoire data. In a later analysis, previously published TCR beta repertoires from 666 donors were re-analyzed and high-resolution HLA genotyping was added so that TCR occurrence patterns could be studied. The study profiled the T cell repertoires of under 850 subjects by immunosequencing and related them to cytomegalovirus serostatus. In an earlier analysis of 550 to 700 of the donors, high-throughput TCR beta sequencing was used to judge whether each TCR beta V gene segment behaved as functional or pseudogenic. Broader findings and caveats from the paper: In a later analysis, HLA-associated TCR beta chains were found to be more clonally expanded and to have lower generation probabilities than equally common non-associated chains. Some IMGT-functional V segments, including TRBV6-2 and TRBV6-3, could not be told apart with the 87-base-pair reads, so those segments were excluded. In an earlier analysis of more than 450 of the donors, most TCR beta V segments were observed in productive rearrangements about 87% or about 30% of the time, broadly matching IMGT annotations. A later analysis found that TCR association rates varied across HLA loci, with DRB1 alleles showing the most associated TCRs and HLA-C alleles the fewest. A cluster of highly shared sequence variants was judged likely to represent a technical artifact of the sequencing pipeline. The authors suggested that the approach could potentially be extended to other disease states and immunological phenotypes. Immune exposure information for the cohort was limited to CMV serostatus. The cohort was sequenced for TCR beta chains only, and without alpha or paired-chain data the features that could be detected were limited. In a later analysis, most CMV-associated TCR beta chains were found to appear HLA-restricted, with HLA associations seemingly driven largely by CMV exposure. While some public TCRs were present in many individuals, most TCR sequences turned up only very rarely across donors. In a later analysis, several top co-occurrence clusters were reported to appear linked to parvovirus B19, influenza, CMV and Epstein-Barr virus. Sequencing depth was assumed to be roughly uniform across donors in the presence/absence analyses, though that assumption may not hold. When HLA alleles, especially DR and DQ, strongly co-occurred, TCR associations were difficult to assign to individual alleles. The earlier analysis of about 600 of the donors excluded roughly 16 rarely observed V segments, including chromosome 9 orphons, because counts were too low. In a later analysis, some 18,000 TCR beta sequences were associated with specific HLA alleles at a false discovery rate of 0.05. The study gave a list of some 150 TCR beta chains associated with cytomegalovirus. A further reported finding was that TCR beta sequences accurately predicted the HLA-A and HLA-B alleles for most subjects in the first cohort. Linkage disequilibrium might explain the correlated functional status among segregating V segments, but an unknown experimental factor could not be excluded. A later genetic analysis associated a missense DCLRE1C variant with V-gene and J-gene trimming of TCR beta chains, and an independent cohort replicated the association. A few of the identified cytomegalovirus-associated TCR beta chains were confirmed in vitro to be specific for cytomegalovirus antigens. A later genetic analysis reported fewer N-insertions in productive TCRs among donors in an Asian-associated ancestry cluster than the roughly 700-donor mean. In both the original and validation cohorts, the classifier was reported to diagnose cytomegalovirus status with high specificity and sensitivity. Because HLA typing was unavailable for some donors at each locus, only the typed subset was used in association tests.

Here the chain combines TRBV18 and TRBJ1-1; no D gene is confidently identified. The sequencing sample was made of PBMCs. The origin of this receptor is a male donor in good health and CMV-seronegative. CDR3 region: CASSPKRAGRDTEAFF. The nucleotides are TGTGCCAGCTCACCGAAGCGTGCCGGGCGGGACACTGAAGCTTTCTTT.